This passage covers 26 T cell receptor beta chains from one sample sequenced in a study of human T cells and chemical hapten exposure. A single record per CDR3 protein comes from TCRdb applying MiXCR to the RACE reads. Here the sample spans some 200,000 distinct CDR3 sequences, around 30% being singletons. The time point: pre-sensitization, week 0. Treatment described: therapeutic diphenylcyclopropenone sensitization with weekly scalp DPC. The sequencing here drew on whole blood, taken in connection with sensitization to the hapten diphenylcyclopropenone (DPC). These receptors were collected from a woman in her thirties with alopecia areata. Some clones in this sample may be carry-over from other donors' samples.

A few counts support this clonotype. V is TRBV6-2 or TRBV6-3 and J is TRBJ2-7; unclear D gene. V gave up 1 base and J gave up 7 bases, with 8 bases separating them. Germline-derived CDR1 and CDR2 are MNHEY and SVGEGT. CDR3 size: 12 residues. In DNA, the CDR3 is TGTGCCAGCAGTTACTTGTTTGGGGAGCAGTACTTC. It encodes CASSYLFGEQYF.

The chain couples TRBV6-5 to TRBJ1-6; TRBD1 agrees at 8 bases. The CDR3 is made up of 15 amino acids. Germline CDR1 is MNHEY and CDR2 is SVGAGI. Losses at the gene ends were 2 bases for V and 8 bases for J; bases not matched to a gene: 5. DNA for the CDR3: TGTGCCAGCAGTTACGGACAGGGAGGTTATTCACCCCTCCACTTT. Protein product: CASSYGQGGYSPLHF.

A single count supports this clonotype. The V and J genes are TRBV20-1 and TRBJ2-1; D remains ambiguous. This CDR3 is 15 amino acids long. V was cut by 4 bases and J by 0 bases, with 13 bases left in between. Germline V gene data show CDR1 as DFQATT and CDR2 as SNEGSKA (reference sequence). For the CDR3, the DNA is TGCAGTGCTACGTCCACAGAGTCCTCCTACAATGAGCAGTTCTTC. Protein product: CSATSTESSYNEQFF.

The chain is built from TRBV10-3 and TRBJ1-5, with TRBD1 matching over 7 bases. Germline values: CDR1 ENHRY, CDR2 SYGVKD. The CDR3 loop spans 15 amino acids. Trimming cost V 2 bases and J 5 bases; bases outside gene matches: 6. The CDR3 loop reads CAISERKGGHQPQHF. The CDR3 DNA sequence: TGTGCCATCAGTGAGAGGAAAGGGGGCCATCAGCCCCAGCATTTT.

The V gene is TRBV9, the J gene TRBJ1-1; D is uncertain. CDR3 length: 11 residues. V was cut by 4 bases and J by 7 bases, with 8 bases left in between. Germline loops: CDR1 SGDLS, CDR2 YYNGEE. CDR3 region: CASSPDGEAFF. CDR3 DNA: TGTGCCAGCAGCCCGGACGGTGAAGCTTTCTTT.

This clonotype was detected a few times. The chain recombines TRBV28 with TRBJ1-2, with D possibly being TRBD1 (5 bases). Trimming took 4 bases from V and 7 from J, leaving 13 bases between them. CDR3 length equals 13 residues. CDR1 and CDR2 from the germline V gene are MDHEN and SYDVKM. CDR3 coding DNA: TGTGCCAGCAGTTGGTTAACAGGAGGTGGCTACACCTTC. Its protein is CASSWLTGGGYTF.

This clonotype was counted a single time. The V call is TRBV7-9, the J call TRBJ1-2, with 9 nucleotides matching TRBD1. The CDR3 is 14 residues long. The germline gives CDR1 SEHNR, CDR2 FQNEAQ (reference sequence). Trimming removed 1 base from V and 7 bases from J; junction bases left unmatched: 4. This CDR3 is CASSLDTGGAGYTF. The CDR3 DNA is TGTGCCAGCAGCTTAGACACAGGGGGCGCTGGCTACACCTTC.

This clonotype has more than one count but fewer than ten. CDR3 residues: CASSSRAELFF. The CDR3 DNA reads TGTGCCAGCAGCTCCCGTGCGGAGCTGTTTTTT. This chain connects TRBV11-3 to TRBJ2-2; D not resolved. The V gene lost 4 bases and the J gene lost 10 bases, with 7 bases spanning the gap. The length of the CDR3 is 11 residues. Germline CDR1 SGHNT, CDR2 YENEEA.

The chain couples TRBV7-9 to TRBJ1-1; 7 bases fit TRBD1. This CDR3 comprises 15 residues. Germline V gene data show CDR1 as SEHNR and CDR2 as FQNEAQ (reference sequence). Trimming took 5 bases from V and 6 from J; bases not matched to a gene: 12. The CDR3 loop is CASSLLQGTGAEAFF. In DNA, the CDR3 is TGTGCCAGCAGCCTACTACAGGGGACGGGGGCTGAAGCTTTCTTT.

CDR3 sequence (DNA): TGCAGTGCTCTGGGGCAGGGTAATAGGTACACTGAAGCTTTCTTT. Translated: CSALGQGNRYTEAFF. The chain has TRBV20-1 and TRBJ1-1; possibly TRBD1 for D (5 bases). With 5 bases removed from V and 3 bases from J, the gap between germline ends came to 19 bases. The germline gives CDR1 DFQATT, CDR2 SNEGSKA (reference sequence). There are 15 residues in the CDR3.

This sequence joins TRBV28 and TRBJ1-2; D possibly corresponds to TRBD1 (5 bases). From germline, CDR1 is MDHEN and CDR2 SYDVKM. CDR3 length equals 15 residues. Trimming took off 5 bases at V and 0 bases at J, with 13 bases between the two ends. This CDR3 is CASSGGTWANYGYTF. The CDR3 nucleotides are TGTGCCAGCAGTGGGGGAACATGGGCTAACTATGGCTACACCTTC.

The CDR3 is CASSQGGGDEQYF. The CDR3 DNA is TGTGCCAGCAGCCAGGGAGGGGGAGACGAGCAGTACTTC. This chain connects TRBV7-3 to TRBJ2-7; tentative D call: TRBD2 (7 bases). The CDR3 is 13 residues long. Germline loops: CDR1 SGHTA, CDR2 FQGTGA. Trimming took off 5 bases at V and 5 bases at J, with 13 bases between the two ends. The entire variable domain, with the rest obtained from reference TRBV7-3 and TRBJ2-7, is as follows: GAGVSQTPSNKVTEKGKYVELRCDPISGHTALYWYRQSLGQGPEFLIYFQGTGAADDSGLPNDRFFAVRPEGSVSTLKIQRTERGDSAVYLCASSQGGGDEQYFGPGTRLTVT.

The chain links TRBV11-3 to TRBJ1-2, with a tentative D call TRBD1 (5 bases). This CDR3 is 14 amino acids long. V was cut by 5 bases and J by 4 bases, with 14 bases left in between. Germline CDR1 and CDR2: SGHNT and YENEEA. Written as DNA, the CDR3 is TGTGCCAGCAGCCCCGGCAGGGCAGGCTATGGCTACACCTTC. Translating it yields CASSPGRAGYGYTF.

This clonotype was seen a single time. The chain carries TRBV7-9 and TRBJ1-6, with D possibly being TRBD1 (6 bases). Trimming took off 5 bases at V and 7 bases at J, with 12 bases between the two ends. Germline V gene lookup returns CDR1 SEHNR and CDR2 FQNEAQ (reference sequence). This CDR3 spans 14 amino acids. CDR3 region: CASSRRTENSPLHF. CDR3 coding DNA: TGTGCCAGCAGCCGCAGGACAGAAAATTCACCCCTCCACTTT.

The chain joins TRBV29-1 to TRBJ2-5; possible D gene TRBD2, 6 bases. Deletions cut 3 bases from V and 5 bases from J, with 22 bases between. The CDR3 length is 16 residues. CDR1 is SQVTM, CDR2 ANQGSEA, per germline. CDR3 in amino acids: CSVDRASPGGIETQYF. In nucleotides, the CDR3 is TGCAGCGTTGACCGGGCCAGCCCAGGCGGGATCGAGACCCAGTACTTC.

This clonotype has a single count. The rearrangement uses TRBV29-1 and TRBJ2-6; D possibly corresponds to TRBD1 (5 bases). The germline CDR1 and CDR2 sequences are SQVTM and ANQGSEA. This CDR3 has 13 residues. Trimming took 5 bases from V and 2 from J, leaving 7 bases between them. DNA of the CDR3: TGCAGCGTTTCAGGGCCTGGGGCCAACGTCCTGACTTTC. Amino acids: CSVSGPGANVLTF.

This clonotype was observed a few times. The V and J genes are TRBV29-1 and TRBJ2-3; 13 bases agree with TRBD2. V lost 6 bases to trimming and J lost 4 bases; unmatched junction nucleotides: 7. Germline loops: CDR1 SQVTM, CDR2 ANQGSEA. The CDR3 totals 15 residues. The CDR3 DNA follows: TGCAGCGTAAGGACTAGCGGGAGCTCTTCAGATACGCAGTATTTT. This sequence encodes CSVRTSGSSSDTQYF.

V and J are TRBV28 and TRBJ1-6, with D maybe TRBD1 (5 bases). Trimming left V 5 bases short and J 7 bases short, with 12 bases between. The CDR3 length is 14 residues. Germline assignment: CDR1 MDHEN and CDR2 SYDVKM. The CDR3 spells CASSEGRVNSPLHF. Written as DNA, the CDR3 is TGTGCCAGCAGTGAGGGGCGGGTCAATTCACCCCTCCACTTT.

Only a few counts were recorded for this clonotype. The rearrangement joins TRBV6-2 or TRBV6-3 to TRBJ2-2; D gene uncertain. The CDR3 length is 13 residues. The V gene's germline CDR1 is MNHEY and CDR2 SVGEGT. Trimming removed 7 bases from V and 6 bases from J, with 12 bases in between. CDR3 in DNA: TGTGCCAGCACATCGGCAGGACCCGGGGAGCTGTTTTTT. This codes for CASTSAGPGELFF.

This clonotype was picked up a small number of times. V is TRBV28 and J is TRBJ2-5; the match to TRBD1 covers 9 bases. The CDR3 consists of 15 residues. V trimming: 4 bases; J trimming: 5 bases; junction bases outside the gene matches: 8. Germline V lookup: CDR1 MDHEN, CDR2 SYDVKM. As DNA, the CDR3 is TGTGCCAGCAGTTCACAGGGGGCGGAGGGGGAGACCCAGTACTTC. Amino acids: CASSSQGAEGETQYF.

This clonotype has just a few counts. The V gene is TRBV7-8, the J gene TRBJ2-6, with 8 nucleotides matching TRBD1. The germline gives CDR1 SGHVS, CDR2 FQNEAQ. The CDR3 totals 16 residues. The J segment lost 0 bases and the V segment lost 6 bases, leaving 4 bases of the junction unmatched. The chain's CDR3 is CASSTGGSSGANVLTF. The CDR3 DNA reads TGTGCCAGCAGTACAGGGGGAAGCTCTGGGGCCAACGTCCTGACTTTC. The whole variable domain, remainder taken from reference TRBV7-8 and TRBJ2-6, is GAGVSQSPRYKVAKRGQDVALRCDPISGHVSLFWYQQALGQGPEFLTYFQNEAQLDKSGLPSDRFFAERPEGSVSTLKIQRTQQEDSAVYLCASSTGGSSGANVLTFGAGSRLTVL.

The rearrangement uses TRBV29-1 and TRBJ2-1, with TRBD1 matching 9 bases. The CDR3 covers 12 residues. Germline CDR1 SQVTM, CDR2 ANQGSEA. The junction had 5 bases not matched to a gene; V was cut back by 6 bases and J by 8 bases. The CDR3 spells CSVGQGFYEQFF. As DNA, the CDR3 is TGCAGCGTAGGACAGGGGTTCTATGAGCAGTTCTTC.

This sequence joins TRBV20-1 and TRBJ1-5; D not resolved. V was pared by 3 bases and J by 2 bases, with 2 bases between. Germline V gives CDR1 DFQATT, CDR2 SNEGSKA (reference sequence). The CDR3 contains 11 residues. The CDR3 here is CSASGNQPQHF. CDR3 sequence (DNA): TGCAGTGCTAGCGGCAATCAGCCCCAGCATTTT.

The V call is TRBV5-1, the J call TRBJ2-3; maybe TRBD2 (6 bases). V was shortened by 1 base and J by 0 bases, with 12 bases between the two germline ends. The CDR3 has 16 amino acids. Germline CDR1 reads SGHRS; CDR2 reads YFSETQ. The CDR3 loop is CASSLPLAGSTDTQYF. The CDR3 DNA sequence: TGCGCCAGCAGCTTGCCCCTCGCGGGAAGCACAGATACGCAGTATTTT.

This clonotype was observed a handful of times. The chain has TRBV2 and TRBJ2-1; possibly TRBD2 for D (6 bases). This CDR3 region has 15 residues. The germline CDR1 and CDR2 sequences are SNHLY and FYNNEI. V lost 2 bases and J lost 4, with 12 bases in between. CDR3 sequence (DNA): TGTGCCAGCAGTGAATGGGACTTGAGGTACAATGAGCAGTTCTTC. The encoded protein is CASSEWDLRYNEQFF. The variable domain in full, completed from reference TRBV2 and TRBJ2-1, reads EPEVTQTPSHQVTQMGQEVILRCVPISNHLYFYWYRQILGQKVEFLVSFYNNEISEKSEIFDDQFSVERPDGSNFTLKIRSTKLEDSAMYFCASSEWDLRYNEQFFGPGTRLTVL.

This clonotype has only a few counts. The rearrangement joins TRBV20-1 to TRBJ2-7; 9 nucleotides agree with TRBD1. The germline V gene encodes CDR1 DFQATT and CDR2 SNEGSKA (reference sequence). The V segment lost 6 bases and the J segment 3 bases; nucleotides outside the gene matches: 6. The CDR3 extends over 13 amino acids. CDR3 residues: CSAIGTGYYEQYF. CDR3 bases: TGCAGTGCCATTGGGACAGGGTACTACGAGCAGTACTTC.